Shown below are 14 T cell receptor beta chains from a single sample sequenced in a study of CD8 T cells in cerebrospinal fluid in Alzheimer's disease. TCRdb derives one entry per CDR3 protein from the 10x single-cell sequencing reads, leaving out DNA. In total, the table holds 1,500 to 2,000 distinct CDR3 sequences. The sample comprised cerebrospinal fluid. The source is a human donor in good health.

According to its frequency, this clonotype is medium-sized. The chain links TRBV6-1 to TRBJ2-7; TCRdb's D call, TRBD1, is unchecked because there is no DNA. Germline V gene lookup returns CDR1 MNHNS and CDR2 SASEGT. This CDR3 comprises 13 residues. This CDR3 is CASLPQGADEQYF.

CDR3 protein: CASSQEADRAFYNEQFF. The J gene is TRBJ2-1, the V gene TRBV4-1; the TCRdb D gene call, TRBD1, has no DNA to confirm it. Germline V lookup: CDR1 MGHRA, CDR2 YSYEKL. The CDR3 spans 17 residues.

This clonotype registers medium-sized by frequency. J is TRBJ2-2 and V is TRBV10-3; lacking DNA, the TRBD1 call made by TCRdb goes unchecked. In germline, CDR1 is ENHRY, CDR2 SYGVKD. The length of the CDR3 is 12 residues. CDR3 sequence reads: CASGGVTGELFF.

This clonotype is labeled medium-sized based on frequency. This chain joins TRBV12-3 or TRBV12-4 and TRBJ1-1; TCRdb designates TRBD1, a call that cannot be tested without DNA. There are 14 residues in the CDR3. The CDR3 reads CASRPDREGTEAFF.

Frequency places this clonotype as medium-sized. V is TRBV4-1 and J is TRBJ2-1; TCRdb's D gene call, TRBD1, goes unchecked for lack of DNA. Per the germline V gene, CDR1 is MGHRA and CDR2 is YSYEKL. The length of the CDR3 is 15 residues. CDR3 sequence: CASSQDKGAKNEQFF.

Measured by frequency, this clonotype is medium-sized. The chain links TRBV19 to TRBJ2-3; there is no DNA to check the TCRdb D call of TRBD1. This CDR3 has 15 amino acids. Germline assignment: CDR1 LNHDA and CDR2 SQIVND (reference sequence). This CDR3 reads CASQREPRSTDTQYF.

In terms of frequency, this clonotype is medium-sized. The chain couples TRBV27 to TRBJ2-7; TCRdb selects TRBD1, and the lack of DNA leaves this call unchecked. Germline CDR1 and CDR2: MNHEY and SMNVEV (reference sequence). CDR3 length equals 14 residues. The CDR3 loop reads CASSFGTGPYEQYF.

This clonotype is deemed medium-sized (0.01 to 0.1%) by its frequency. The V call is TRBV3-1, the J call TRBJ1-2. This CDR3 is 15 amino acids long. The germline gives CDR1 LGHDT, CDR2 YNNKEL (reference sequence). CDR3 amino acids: CASSPTGGSNYGYTF. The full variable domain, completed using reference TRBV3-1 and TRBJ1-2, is DTAVSQTPKYLVTQMGNDKSIKCEQNLGHDTMYWYKQDSKKFLKIMFSYNNKELIINETVPNRFSPKSPDKAHLNLHINSLELGDSAVYFCASSPTGGSNYGYTFGSGTRLTVV.

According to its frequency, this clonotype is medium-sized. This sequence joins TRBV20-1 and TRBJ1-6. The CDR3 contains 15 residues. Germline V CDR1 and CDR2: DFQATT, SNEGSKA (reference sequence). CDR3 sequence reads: CSARQGLNSGSPLHF.

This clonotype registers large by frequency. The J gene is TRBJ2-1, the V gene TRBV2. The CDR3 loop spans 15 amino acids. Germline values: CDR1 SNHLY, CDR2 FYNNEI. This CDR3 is CASSSTTSSYNEQFF.

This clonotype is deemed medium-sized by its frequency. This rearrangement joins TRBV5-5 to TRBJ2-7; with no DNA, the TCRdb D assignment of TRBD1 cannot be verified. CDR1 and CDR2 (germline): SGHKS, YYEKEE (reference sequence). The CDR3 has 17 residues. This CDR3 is CASSSLSGGSYSYEQYF.

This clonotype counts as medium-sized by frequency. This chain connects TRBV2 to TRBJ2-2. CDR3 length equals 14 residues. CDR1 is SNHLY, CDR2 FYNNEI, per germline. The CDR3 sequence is CASSGAGNTGELFF.

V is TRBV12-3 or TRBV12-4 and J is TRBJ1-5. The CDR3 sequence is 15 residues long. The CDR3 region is CASSFRGGEDQPQHF.

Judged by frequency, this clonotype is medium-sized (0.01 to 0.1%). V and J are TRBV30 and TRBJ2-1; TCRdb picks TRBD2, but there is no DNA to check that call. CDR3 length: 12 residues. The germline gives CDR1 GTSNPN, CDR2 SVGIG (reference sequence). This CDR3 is CASGLAGNEQFF.